This entry lists 31 T cell receptor beta chains sequenced from one sample in a study of CD8+CD57+ T cells in acquired aplastic anemia. An expansion of CD8+CD57+ cells by flow cytometry had been shown in patients chosen for sequencing. Using genomic DNA as the template, TCR beta VDJ and CDR3 profiling was carried out. TCRdb reprocessed the reads via MiXCR and lists one record per CDR3 protein. The sample has under 350,000 distinct CDR3 sequences; 50% to 65% are singletons. What was sequenced was sorted CD4+, CD8+, or CD8+CD57+ T cells (not recorded which) from PBMCs. All receptors derive from a human donor with aplastic anemia.

The CDR3 here is CSAREGDSGNTIYF. In DNA form, the CDR3 reads TGCAGTGCTAGAGAGGGGGACTCTGGAAACACCATATATTTT. This chain connects TRBV20-1 to TRBJ1-3, with a weak D call TRBD1 (5 bases). Per germline, CDR1 DFQATT and CDR2 SNEGSKA (reference sequence). V was trimmed by 0 bases and J by 0 bases, leaving 6 bases between them. CDR3 length: 14 amino acids.

CDR3 protein: CASSSSSLLSGANVLTF. CDR3 nucleotide sequence: TGTGCCAGCAGCTCCTCCAGTTTACTCTCTGGGGCCAACGTCCTGACTTTC. J is TRBJ2-6 and V is TRBV11-2; the D is unclear. This CDR3 has 17 residues. Germline lookup yields CDR1 SGHAT and CDR2 FQNNGV. The V end lost 4 bases, the J end lost 0 bases, and 13 bases lay between the germline ends.

The J gene is TRBJ2-1, the V gene TRBV10-3; 11 positions agree with TRBD2. Trimming removed 0 bases from V and 6 bases from J; junction bases left unmatched: 7. The CDR3 is 17 residues long. CDR1 and CDR2 (germline): ENHRY, SYGVKD. The CDR3 sequence: CAISESKLAGVSNEQFF. CDR3 coding DNA: TGTGCCATCAGTGAGTCCAAACTAGCGGGAGTGAGCAATGAGCAGTTCTTC.

Ten or more counts support this clonotype. The V gene is TRBV5-8, the J gene TRBJ2-5; D is unresolved. Germline lookup yields CDR1 SGHTS and CDR2 YDEGEE. This CDR3 has 14 amino acids. V lost 0 bases and J 5 bases, leaving 11 bases between the germline ends. CDR3 in amino acids: CASSLETLRETQYF. The CDR3 coding sequence is TGTGCCAGCAGCTTGGAGACGCTGCGGGAGACCCAGTACTTC. The full variable domain, its missing parts supplied by reference TRBV5-8 and TRBJ2-5, is EAGVTQSPTHLIKTRGQQATLRCSPISGHTSVYWYQQALGLGLQFLLWYDEGEERNRGNFPPRFSGRQFPNYSSELNVNALELEDSALYLCASSLETLRETQYFGPGTRLLVL.

The gene calls are TRBV7-4 and TRBJ2-3, with 10 bases matching TRBD2. Germline CDR1 and CDR2: SGHVT and SQSDAQ. This CDR3 comprises 16 residues. Trimming at V came to 4 bases and at J to 2 bases, leaving 6 bases not matched to a gene. The CDR3 DNA reads TGTGCCAGCAGCTCGGTCGGGACTAGCGACACAGATACGCAGTATTTT. It translates to CASSSVGTSDTDTQYF.

This chain joins TRBV14 and TRBJ2-6; the match to TRBD1 covers 8 bases. The CDR3 is 15 amino acids. Trimming took 5 bases from V and 2 from J; bases not matched to a gene: 2. Germline CDR1 is SGHDN and CDR2 is FVKESK. CDR3 coding DNA: TGTGCCAGCAGCGCACAGGGGGCTGGGGCCAACGTCCTGACTTTC. Its protein is CASSAQGAGANVLTF.

This clonotype was recorded a few times. CDR3 DNA: TGTGCCAGCAGCTTAGTGGCGGGGGGTTACAATGAGCAGTTCTTC. This encodes CASSLVAGGYNEQFF. The rearrangement joins TRBV7-2 to TRBJ2-1, with TRBD2 matching over 8 bases. The germline V gene has CDR1 SGHTA and CDR2 FQGNSA. The CDR3 is 15 amino acids. V was pared by 1 base and J by 4 bases, with 3 bases of the junction left unmatched.

This clonotype occurred a few times. One junction end does not reproduce the germline sequence, and a read error may be involved. The chain is built from TRBV7-3 and TRBJ2-7; TRBD2 is a possible D gene (5 bases). Germline CDR1 and CDR2: SGHTA and FQGTGA. The CDR3 consists of 15 residues. CDR3 in DNA: TGTGCCAGCAGCAAATCTCCGGGTCCCGACTACGAGCAGCGCTTC. This translates into CASSKSPGPDYEQRF.

This clonotype was observed a few times. The V call is TRBV6-5, the J call TRBJ1-2; no clear D gene. CDR1 and CDR2 (germline): MNHEY, SVGAGI. The CDR3 length is 13 residues. V lost 6 bases and J lost 4, with 12 bases in between. CDR3 loop: CASSRDIFYGYTF. The CDR3 nucleotides are TGTGCCAGCAGCCGTGATATTTTCTATGGCTACACCTTC.

J is TRBJ2-7 and V is TRBV24-1, with 8 nucleotides matching TRBD1. Trimming took 9 bases from V and 2 from J; bases not matched to a gene: 5. This CDR3 is built from 13 residues. Germline CDR1 and CDR2: KGHDR and SFDVKD. CDR3 amino acids: CATGRQGTYEQYF. For the CDR3, the DNA is TGTGCCACCGGACGACAGGGGACCTACGAGCAGTACTTC.

This chain uses TRBV7-2 with TRBJ1-2; D gene uncertain. The germline CDR1 and CDR2 sequences are SGHTA and FQGNSA. V dropped 2 bases and J dropped 2 bases, with 15 bases sitting between them. The CDR3 consists of 16 residues. CDR3 region: CTSSLNPPAANYGYTF. The CDR3 DNA follows: TGTACCAGCAGCTTAAATCCCCCGGCGGCCAACTATGGCTACACCTTC.

The chain joins TRBV18 to TRBJ1-1, with 12 bases that match TRBD1. V lost 2 bases to trimming and J lost 5 bases; unmatched junction nucleotides: 9. Germline V lookup: CDR1 KGHSH, CDR2 LQKENI. This CDR3 is built from 17 residues. The CDR3 DNA reads TGTGCCAGCTCACCAACCGGGACAGGGGGCGCGGGGACTGAAGCTTTCTTT. Its translation: CASSPTGTGGAGTEAFF.

The chain links TRBV7-9 to TRBJ2-7; D is unresolved. The CDR3 spans 13 residues. V dropped 1 base and J dropped 6 bases, with 10 bases sitting between them. CDR1 SEHNR and CDR2 FQNEAQ come from the germline V gene (reference sequence). CDR3 coding DNA: TGTGCCAGCAGCTTAGGGACCGACCGCGAGCAGTACTTC. Its translation: CASSLGTDREQYF.

The rearrangement uses TRBV5-1 and TRBJ2-1; either TRBD1 or TRBD2 may supply D (5 bases each). V dropped 3 bases and J dropped 6 bases, with 16 bases sitting between them. The CDR3 consists of 15 residues. Per germline, CDR1 SGHRS and CDR2 YFSETQ. The CDR3 nucleotides are TGCGCCAGCAGCTCGTCAAGGGGAGCATCCAATGAGCAGTTCTTC. This gives the protein CASSSSRGASNEQFF.

The V call is TRBV19, the J call TRBJ1-5; no reliable D call. CDR3 size: 16 residues. The germline V gene has CDR1 LNHDA and CDR2 SQIVND (reference sequence). Trimming left V 3 bases short and J 7 bases short, with 19 bases between. CDR3 nucleotide sequence: TGTGCCAGTAGTATTAATTACGGGAGGGCCGCCCAGCCCCAGCATTTT. This encodes CASSINYGRAAQPQHF.

The sample holds a few counts of this clonotype. The gene calls are TRBV7-9 and TRBJ1-1; D unclear. The germline V gene encodes CDR1 SEHNR and CDR2 FQNEAQ (reference sequence). This CDR3 is 13 amino acids long. V was trimmed by 5 bases and J by 3 bases, leaving 10 bases between them. The CDR3 is CASSQNQYTEAFF. The CDR3, as DNA: TGTGCCAGCAGCCAGAATCAATACACTGAAGCTTTCTTT.

This clonotype was detected many times. The rearrangement joins TRBV12-3 or TRBV12-4 to TRBJ2-2, with D possibly being TRBD1 or TRBD2 (6 bases each). This CDR3 has 13 amino acids. Trimming removed 3 bases at V and 6 bases at J, with 8 bases between. CDR3: CASSLGGPGELFF. The CDR3 DNA reads TGTGCCAGCAGTTTGGGGGGCCCCGGGGAGCTGTTTTTT.

The CDR3 is CASSLKRKNTGELFF. The CDR3 DNA reads TGCGCCAGCAGCTTGAAACGGAAGAACACCGGGGAGCTGTTTTTT. This chain connects TRBV5-1 to TRBJ2-2, with no clear D. The CDR3 spans 15 residues. The V end was cut by 1 base, the J end by 1 base, with 8 bases between. Germline V gene sequence: CDR1 SGHRS, CDR2 YFSETQ. The variable domain in full, completed from reference TRBV5-1 and TRBJ2-2, reads KAGVTQTPRYLIKTRGQQVTLSCSPISGHRSVSWYQQTPGQGLQFLFEYFSETQRNKGNFPGRFSGRQFSNSRSEMNVSTLELGDSALYLCASSLKRKNTGELFFGEGSRLTVL.

The V call is TRBV15, the J call TRBJ2-5; TRBD2 aligns across 7 bases. This CDR3 region has 15 residues. The germline V gene has CDR1 LNHNV and CDR2 YYDKDF (reference sequence). With 1 base clipped from V and 2 bases from J, the junction kept 4 bases outside the gene matches. CDR3 DNA sequence: TGTGCCACCAGCAGAGGTTCTAGCGGACAAGAGACCCAGTACTTC. This encodes CATSRGSSGQETQYF.

This clonotype was picked up many times. The rearrangement joins TRBV5-8 to TRBJ1-2; 7 nucleotides line up with TRBD1. In germline, CDR1 is SGHTS, CDR2 YDEGEE. Trimming at V came to 4 bases and at J to 3 bases, leaving 6 bases not matched to a gene. The CDR3 is made up of 14 amino acids. CDR3 region: CASSRLDRDYGYTF. The CDR3, as DNA: TGTGCCAGCAGCCGACTCGACAGGGACTATGGCTACACCTTC.

This clonotype was seen at least ten times. V gene TRBV20-1 combines with J gene TRBJ2-1; 8 bases are a match to TRBD1. Germline assignment: CDR1 DFQATT and CDR2 SNEGSKA (reference sequence). The CDR3 is 14 amino acids. V lost 4 bases, J lost 3 bases, and 5 bases stayed unmatched. The CDR3 loop reads CSATSGQVYNEQFF. The DNA for the CDR3 is TGCAGTGCTACATCGGGACAGGTCTACAATGAGCAGTTCTTC.

The table lists this clonotype with a count of one. The J gene is TRBJ2-5, the V gene TRBV5-4; 10 bases are shared with TRBD1. Germline CDR1 reads SGHNT; CDR2 reads YYREEE (reference sequence). The CDR3 has 14 residues. With 4 bases clipped from V and 4 bases from J, the junction kept 4 bases outside the gene matches. The CDR3 DNA reads TGTGCCAGCAGCGGGGGGACAGGGGCAGAGACCCAGTACTTC. Translated: CASSGGTGAETQYF.

This chain connects TRBV20-1 to TRBJ2-7; no clear D gene. Germline lookup yields CDR1 DFQATT and CDR2 SNEGSKA (reference sequence). This CDR3 comprises 11 residues. The CDR3 loop reads CNAPAPGEQYF. Here the CDR3 DNA reads TGCAATGCACCCGCCCCGGGCGAGCAGTACTTC.

This clonotype was seen repeatedly, ten times or more. The gene calls are TRBV5-1 and TRBJ1-1, with D uncertain. Germline lookup yields CDR1 SGHRS and CDR2 YFSETQ. The CDR3 has 13 residues. V was shortened by 0 bases and J by 0 bases, with 3 bases between the two germline ends. The CDR3 here is CASSLELNTEAFF. The CDR3 DNA sequence: TGCGCCAGCAGCTTGGAACTGAACACTGAAGCTTTCTTT.

The CDR3 region has the DNA TGCGCCAGCAGCATCGGGGGGTACCAAGAGACCCAGTACTTC. Translated, it gives CASSIGGYQETQYF. The rearrangement links TRBV4-1 to TRBJ2-5, with 7 bases that match TRBD2. Germline trimming cut 5 bases from V and 0 bases from J; bases unmatched to any gene: 3. From germline, CDR1 is MGHRA and CDR2 YSYEKL. The CDR3 spans 14 residues.

This chain joins TRBV2 and TRBJ2-7, with D uncertain. There are 15 residues in the CDR3. The V and J ends lost 2 bases and 5 bases respectively, with 16 bases between them. Per germline, CDR1 SNHLY and CDR2 FYNNEI. The CDR3, as DNA: TGTGCCAGCAGTGAATGGTCTAGGATCGGCAACGAGCAGTACTTC. It is translated as CASSEWSRIGNEQYF.

J is TRBJ2-7 and V is TRBV5-5; maybe TRBD2 (5 bases). The CDR3 sequence is 14 residues long. V was clipped by 8 bases and J by 0 bases, with 15 bases between them. Germline V lookup: CDR1 SGHKS, CDR2 YYEKEE (reference sequence). Here the CDR3 reads CASTPAGSSYEQYF. The CDR3 DNA sequence: TGTGCCAGTACCCCGGCGGGTAGCTCCTACGAGCAGTACTTC.

The gene calls are TRBV20-1 and TRBJ2-3; 12 bases map to TRBD1. This CDR3 has 16 amino acids. The germline gives CDR1 DFQATT, CDR2 SNEGSKA (reference sequence). V dropped 3 bases and J dropped 3; count of bases not matched to a gene: 7. CDR3 protein: CSARIGTGGKTDTQYF. The CDR3 DNA follows: TGCAGTGCTAGGATAGGGACAGGGGGCAAGACAGATACGCAGTATTTT.

Notes on this clonotype: At one end the junction does not follow the germline gene, possibly because of a read error. V gene TRBV12-3 or TRBV12-4 combines with J gene TRBJ1-3, with D unclear. CDR3 length: 10 residues. The CDR3 bases are TGTGCCAGCAGTCGAAAAACCATATATTTT. Its protein is CASSRKTIYF.

The chain carries TRBV20-1 and TRBJ2-1; 7 bases fit TRBD2. The germline V gene has CDR1 DFQATT and CDR2 SNEGSKA (reference sequence). The CDR3 totals 14 residues. The V and J ends lost 6 bases and 5 bases, in that order; junction bases with no gene match: 10. The CDR3 loop reads CSARGVTGDNEQFF. In DNA, the CDR3 is TGCAGTGCACGGGGGGTCACGGGGGACAATGAGCAGTTCTTC.

This chain connects TRBV5-4 to TRBJ2-7; TRBD1 matches at 7 bases. J was trimmed by 3 bases and V by 9 bases; bases with no gene match: 9. The CDR3 contains 13 residues. The germline V gene has CDR1 SGHNT and CDR2 YYREEE (reference sequence). CDR3 region: CATRQGEDYEQYF. The CDR3, as DNA: TGTGCCACTCGACAGGGAGAAGACTACGAGCAGTACTTC. The whole variable domain, filled in from reference TRBV5-4 and TRBJ2-7, reads ETGVTQSPTHLIKTRGQQVTLRCSSQSGHNTVSWYQQALGQGPQFIFQYYREEENGRGNFPPRFSGLQFPNYSSELNVNALELDDSALYLCATRQGEDYEQYFGPGTRLTVT.